The sample holds many counts of the clone carrying this T cell receptor (beta chain). Antigen: not known. Described time point: newly diagnosed GD, antithyroid drugs for less than 3 months. The TCR library used RNA extracted from PBMCs. This record belongs to a study of regulatory T cells in long-lasting Graves disease. Whole-study findings and limits: Accuracy may have suffered from the small sample size.

Trimming at V came to 3 bases and at J to 2 bases, leaving 3 bases not matched to a gene. CDR1 SGHRS and CDR2 YFSETQ come from the germline V gene. There are 14 residues in the CDR3. Researchers made TCR beta libraries by using iRepertoire HTBI primers and running Arm-PCR on CDR3 regions. Each CDR3 protein gets one entry after TCRdb re-called the multiplex PCR reads with MiXCR. The repertoire holds roughly 560,000 distinct CDR3 sequences, with about 16% as singletons. This sample was also put to use in a study of T cells in Graves' hyperthyroidism and ophthalmopathy. Per that study: No ophthalmopathy progression within 18 months constituted stable Graves' hyperthyroidism. Patients aged 18 to 65 had newly diagnosed hyperthyroidism that had lasted under 2 months. The TCR CDR3 was amplified in a first-round RT-PCR using the HTBI primer set.

The source was peripheral blood mononuclear cells (PBMCs), collected at new diagnosis, from a patient treated with antithyroid drugs. This chain joins TRBV5-1 and TRBJ2-7; 9 bases map to TRBD1. This receptor was obtained from a woman aged 35-60 years with Graves disease. CDR3: CASSSGTGTYEQYF. In DNA form, the CDR3 reads TGCGCCAGCAGCTCCGGGACAGGGACCTACGAGCAGTACTTC.